A single sample gave rise to the 17 T cell receptor beta chains below, sequenced in a study of blood T cell repertoires in COVID-19. TCRdb keeps only in-frame clones here, not all; method: immunoSEQ multiplex PCR. There are fewer than 250,000 clones in the sample; approximately 88% occur only once, and around 6.9% lies in the top ten. Sample: peripheral blood. These receptors all come from a man between 60 and 70 years old who had recovered from COVID-19.

This chain links TRBV19 with TRBJ1-2, with D hard to call. Germline V lookup: CDR1 LNHDA, CDR2 SQIVND (reference sequence). V shed 5 bases and J shed 8 bases, with 15 bases lying between them. The CDR3 runs to 13 residues. This CDR3 is CASSEGTRRGYTF. The CDR3 DNA reads as TGTGCCAGTAGTGAGGGTACACGAAGGGGCTACACCTTC.

This sequence joins TRBV29-1 and TRBJ1-1; 7 bases match TRBD1. Germline values: CDR1 SQVTM, CDR2 ANQGSEA. This CDR3 spans 13 amino acids. The CDR3 nucleotides are TGCAGTAAAGGGGGCTACAGATACACTGAAGCTTTCTTT. This codes for CSKGGYRYTEAFF.

This chain links TRBV5-1 with TRBJ1-1; 7 nucleotides match TRBD1. V dropped 1 base and J dropped 0; count of bases not matched to a gene: 3. Germline V gene data show CDR1 as SGHRS and CDR2 as YFSETQ. This CDR3 spans 15 amino acids. The CDR3 region has the DNA TGCGCCAGCAGCTTGCAGGGGGGCCTGAACACTGAAGCTTTCTTT. This translates into CASSLQGGLNTEAFF. Combining the CDR3 with reference TRBV5-1 and TRBJ1-1 gives the whole variable domain KAGVTQTPRYLIKTRGQQVTLSCSPISGHRSVSWYQQTPGQGLQFLFEYFSETQRNKGNFPGRFSGRQFSNSRSEMNVSTLELGDSALYLCASSLQGGLNTEAFFGQGTRLTVV.

The rearrangement joins TRBV11-2 to TRBJ2-7; D perhaps matches TRBD2 (6 bases). Per the germline V gene, CDR1 is SGHAT and CDR2 is FQNNGV. V shed 0 bases and J shed 4 bases, with 16 bases lying between them. The CDR3 runs to 16 residues. The CDR3 protein is CASSLDRARGIYEQYF. The CDR3 nucleotides are TGTGCCAGCAGCTTAGATCGCGCTCGGGGGATTTACGAGCAGTACTTC.

The chain uses TRBV9 and TRBJ2-3; D ambiguous. Looked up from germline, CDR1 is SGDLS and CDR2 is YYNGEE. The CDR3 totals 15 residues. V gave up 0 bases and J gave up 4 bases, with 12 bases separating them. The CDR3 bases are TGTGCCAGCAGCGTAGGGCCGATAGCAGCAGATACGCAGTATTTT. Its translation: CASSVGPIAADTQYF.

V is TRBV11-2 and J is TRBJ1-5; the D is unclear. V lost 5 bases to trimming and J lost 1 base, with 6 bases between them. This CDR3 has 13 amino acids. The germline V gene encodes CDR1 SGHAT and CDR2 FQNNGV. CDR3 DNA sequence: TGTGCCAGCAGCCTCGCGAGCAATCAGCCCCAGCATTTT. Translated, it gives CASSLASNQPQHF.

V and J are TRBV9 and TRBJ1-4; D remains ambiguous. With 4 bases removed from V and 5 bases from J, the gap between germline ends came to 15 bases. Looked up from germline, CDR1 is SGDLS and CDR2 is YYNGEE. The CDR3 totals 15 residues. The CDR3 loop reads CASSPRGEENEKLFF. The CDR3 nucleotides read TGTGCCAGCAGCCCCAGAGGAGAGGAGAATGAAAAACTGTTTTTT. The complete variable domain, with remaining parts taken from reference TRBV9 and TRBJ1-4, reads DSGVTQTPKHLITATGQRVTLRCSPRSGDLSVYWYQQSLDQGLQFLIQYYNGEERAKGNILERFSAQQFPDLHSELNLSSLELGDSALYFCASSPRGEENEKLFFGSGTQLSVL.

The chain uses TRBV2 and TRBJ1-6; 7 positions match TRBD1. Germline V gene lookup returns CDR1 SNHLY and CDR2 FYNNEI. The CDR3 totals 13 residues. With 6 bases clipped from V and 7 bases from J, the junction kept 3 bases outside the gene matches. CDR3 sequence (DNA): TGTGCCAGCAGACTACAGGGGAATTCACCCCTCCACTTT. Translating it yields CASRLQGNSPLHF.

The V gene is TRBV6-5, the J gene TRBJ2-7; D gene unclear. This CDR3 comprises 13 residues. CDR1 is MNHEY and CDR2 is SVGAGI in the germline V gene. Deletions cut 0 bases from V and 5 bases from J, with 8 bases between. CDR3 region: CASSYSFRDEQYF. CDR3 coding DNA: TGTGCCAGCAGTTACTCTTTCCGGGACGAGCAGTACTTC.

The chain couples TRBV4-3 to TRBJ1-1; 7 bases match TRBD1. Germline V CDR1 and CDR2: LGHNA, YSLEER. This CDR3 spans 14 amino acids. V lost 0 bases to trimming and J lost 3 bases; unmatched junction nucleotides: 1. This chain's CDR3 is CASSQDTGDTEAFF. The CDR3 region has the DNA TGCGCCAGCAGCCAAGATACAGGGGACACTGAAGCTTTCTTT.

The DNA for the CDR3 is TGCGCCAGCAGTTTACAAACAGGGGCCAGAGGGGAGCAGTACTTC. As protein: CASSLQTGARGEQYF. The chain recombines TRBV5-1 with TRBJ2-7, with TRBD1 matching over 7 bases. The germline gives CDR1 SGHRS, CDR2 YFSETQ. The CDR3 is 15 residues long. With V trimmed by 5 bases and J by 7 bases, 15 bases remained unmatched.

The J gene is TRBJ2-1, the V gene TRBV19; 9 bases fit TRBD2. CDR1 and CDR2 from the germline V gene are LNHDA and SQIVND (reference sequence). CDR3 length: 16 residues. V shed 2 bases, J shed 6 bases, and the junction held 8 bases outside the gene matches. CDR3 loop: CASSIIAGEKRNEQFF. The CDR3 region has the DNA TGTGCCAGTAGTATAATAGCGGGGGAAAAACGCAATGAGCAGTTCTTC.

The J gene is TRBJ2-6, the V gene TRBV7-3; D call uncertain. CDR1 SGHTA and CDR2 FQGTGA come from the germline V gene. This CDR3 region has 18 residues. V was shortened by 0 bases and J by 0 bases, with 12 bases between the two germline ends. The CDR3 spells CASSLTLGQGSGANVLTF. As DNA, the CDR3 is TGTGCCAGCAGCTTAACGTTGGGCCAAGGCTCTGGGGCCAACGTCCTGACTTTC.

The chain is built from TRBV5-4 and TRBJ2-7, with 7 bases that match TRBD2. CDR1 and CDR2 from the germline V gene are SGHNT and YYREEE (reference sequence). V shed 1 base and J 1 base; nucleotides not matched to a gene: 11. This CDR3 has 17 residues. This CDR3 reads CASSLNGAGVRSYEQYF. The CDR3 nucleotides are TGTGCCAGCAGCTTGAACGGGGCGGGGGTTAGGTCCTACGAGCAGTACTTC.

V is TRBV4-2 and J is TRBJ1-1; 7 nucleotides agree with TRBD1. Losses at the gene ends were 1 base for V and 10 bases for J; bases not matched to a gene: 6. The V gene's germline CDR1 is LGHNA and CDR2 YNFKEQ. The CDR3 sequence is 13 residues long. The CDR3 loop is CASSQGGQLRAFF. As DNA, the CDR3 is TGTGCCAGCAGCCAAGGGGGACAGTTAAGAGCTTTCTTT.

V usage is TRBV5-1 and J usage is TRBJ2-7; D is ambiguous. The V end lost 4 bases, the J end lost 0 bases, and 23 bases lay between the germline ends. This CDR3 region has 18 residues. Germline V gene sequence: CDR1 SGHRS, CDR2 YFSETQ. The CDR3 reads CASSPVETLTGFSYEQYF. Written as DNA, the CDR3 is TGCGCCAGCAGCCCCGTGGAGACTCTCACCGGTTTCTCCTACGAGCAGTACTTC.

The chain couples TRBV6-2 or TRBV6-3 to TRBJ2-2; 12 nucleotides line up with TRBD2. The CDR3 sequence is 19 residues long. Germline V gene lookup returns CDR1 MNHEY and CDR2 SVGEGT. Unmatched junction bases numbered 5, after V lost 0 bases and J lost 0 bases. CDR3 amino acids: CASSYSIASGGANTGELFF. The DNA for the CDR3 is TGTGCCAGCAGTTACTCGATCGCTAGCGGGGGGGCGAACACCGGGGAGCTGTTTTTT.